This is a list of T cell receptor beta chains from one sample in a study of shared clonotypes between healthy human individuals. This table comes from immunoSEQ multiplex PCR, and its TCRdb copy is limited to in-frame clones, with some not included. The sample lists around 2,000,000 clones, over 85% occurring once. Material for sequencing was naive CD4+ T cells sorted from blood. The receptors shown here come from a man aged 18 to 35 in good health. CDR3s include the opening cysteine and the closing phenylalanine or tryptophan. A D gene is named only where the DNA matches it firmly. Rows give clone size only sometimes, using once, few, many, or a class for an expanded clone.

j_gene | v_gene | abundance | d_gene | CDR3nt | CDR3aa
TRBJ2-3 | TRBV18 | - | TRBD2 | TGTGCCAGCTCACCGACCCCCTCTGGGACTAGCGGGAGGGCAGATACGCAGTATTTT | CASSPTPSGTSGRADTQYF
TRBJ2-2 | TRBV11-2 | - | - | TGTGCCAGCAGCTTAGCATTCAGAAACACCGGGGAGCTGTTTTTT | CASSLAFRNTGELFF
TRBJ2-7 | TRBV29-1 | - | - | TGCAGCGTTTTACTTTTACGGGCAGGGAACTACGAGCAGTACTTC | CSVLLLRAGNYEQYF
TRBJ2-3 | TRBV5-1 | - | TRBD1 | TGCGCCAGCAGAAACAGGGGGCCGAGCACAGATACGCAGTATTTT | CASRNRGPSTDTQYF
TRBJ1-5 | TRBV6-6 | - | - | TGTGCCAGCAAGGGCCAGAACAATCAGCCCCAGCATTTT | CASKGQNNQPQHF
TRBJ1-3 | TRBV9 | - | - | TGTGCCAGCAGCGTAGCTTCGGCAAACTCTGGAAACACCATATATTTT | CASSVASANSGNTIYF
TRBJ1-2 | TRBV14 | - | - | TGTGCCAGCAGCCAAAACAGGGACTATGGCTACACCTTC | CASSQNRDYGYTF
TRBJ1-3 | TRBV6-6 | - | TRBD1 | TGTGCCAGCAGTCCCGGGGACAGACCCACCATATATTTT | CASSPGDRPTIYF
TRBJ2-3 | TRBV20-1 | few | - | TGCAGTGCTAGGGCAGATACGCAGTATTTT | CSARADTQYF
TRBJ2-5 | TRBV5-1 | - | TRBD2 | TGCGCCAGCAGCTTGGCCGGACAAAGCGGGAGAAGGGGGGAGACCCAGTACTTC | CASSLAGQSGRRGETQYF
TRBJ2-7 | TRBV7-2 | - | - | TGTGCCAGCAGCATACATCGGGGAATCTACGAGCAGTACTTC | CASSIHRGIYEQYF
TRBJ1-1 | TRBV28 | - | - | TGTGCCAGCAGTCCCACGCCTCTGGATGCTTTCTTT | CASSPTPLDAFF
TRBJ2-5 | TRBV2 | - | - | TGTGCCAGCAGGAAGAATTGGGCGCATGGAGAGACCCAGTACTTC | CASRKNWAHGETQYF
TRBJ1-6 | TRBV7-9 | - | TRBD1 | TGTGCCAGCAGCTTACGACAGGGGGCAAATTCACCCCTCCACTTT | CASSLRQGANSPLHF
TRBJ1-1 | TRBV27 | - | - | TGTGCCAGCAGTCCGCAGGGGCTCACTGAAGCTTTCTTT | CASSPQGLTEAFF
TRBJ2-2 | TRBV7-6 | - | - | TGTGCCAGCAGCTTATCTAGCACGAACGCCGGGGAGCTGTTTTTT | CASSLSSTNAGELFF
TRBJ2-7 | TRBV6-1 | - | TRBD2 | TGTGCCAGCAGTGAACCGGGAGGGTCGTACTACGAGCAGTACTTC | CASSEPGGSYYEQYF
TRBJ2-3 | TRBV7-8 | - | - | TGTGCCAGCAGCTTGTCAAGGATCCCAGATACGCAGTATTTT | CASSLSRIPDTQYF
TRBJ1-5 | TRBV19 | - | - | TGTGCCAGTAGTATGTGGGGAGCCCAAGAACAGCCCCAGCATTTT | CASSMWGAQEQPQHF
TRBJ2-4 | TRBV28 | - | TRBD1 | TGTGCCAGCAGTACCGACAGGGGGAAGACGGGTACTCTAGCCAAAAACATTCAGTACTTC | CASSTDRGKTGTLAKNIQYF
TRBJ1-6 | TRBV14 | once | - | TGTGCCAGCAGCCAAGTGGTCGGTTCACCCCTCCACTTT | CASSQVVGSPLHF
TRBJ2-7 | TRBV29-1 | - | - | TGCAGCGTTGACCTTGGGGGGGCCGGTTACGAGCAGTACTTC | CSVDLGGAGYEQYF
TRBJ1-6 | TRBV5-4 | - | - | TGTGCCAGCAGCTTGGTTAACGGGGGGGCTAATTCACCCCTCCACTTT | CASSLVNGGANSPLHF
TRBJ1-2 | TRBV7-9 | - | TRBD1 | TGTGCCAGCAGCCCCGGACAGGGGAAGGGCTACACCTTC | CASSPGQGKGYTF
TRBJ2-1 | TRBV19 | - | TRBD2 | TGTGCCAGTAGTTTGCTAGCGGGTGACAATGAGCAGTTCTTC | CASSLLAGDNEQFF
TRBJ1-2 | TRBV9 | - | - | TGTGCCAGCAGCGTAGTCCCAGACAGGCATAACTATGGCTACACCTTC | CASSVVPDRHNYGYTF
TRBJ2-2 | TRBV18 | - | TRBD2 | TGTGCCAGCTCACCTGGGACTAGCCCGAACACCGGGGAGCTGTTTTTT | CASSPGTSPNTGELFF
TRBJ1-5 | TRBV11-2 | - | - | TGTGCCAGCAGCTTAGCTGCCCCGCGGGGGAATCAGCCCCAGCATTTT | CASSLAAPRGNQPQHF
TRBJ2-3 | TRBV27 | - | - | TGTGCCAGCAGTTCCTCGTGGGTTGCAGATACGCAGTATTTT | CASSSSWVADTQYF
TRBJ2-1 | TRBV10-1 | once | - | TGCGCCAGCAGTGTCCTTCGGGGGGCTACCTACAATGAGCAGTTCTTC | CASSVLRGATYNEQFF
TRBJ2-1 | TRBV10-3 | - | TRBD2 | TGTGCCATCAGAGATAGCGGGGGGGCGAATGAGCAGTTCTTC | CAIRDSGGANEQFF
TRBJ2-3 | TRBV9 | - | TRBD2 | TGTGCCAGCAGCGGAACAGGGGGACTAGCGGAGAGCACAGATACGCAGTATTTT | CASSGTGGLAESTDTQYF
TRBJ2-2 | TRBV2 | - | TRBD2 | TGTGCCAGCAAGGGGCGGGGGACCGGGGAGCTGTTTTTT | CASKGRGTGELFF
TRBJ1-2 | TRBV28 | - | - | TGTGCCACCATCGACGCAGTCTATGGCTACACCTTC | CATIDAVYGYTF
TRBJ2-1 | TRBV19 | - | TRBD2 | TGTGCCAGTAGTTCGGTAGCGGGAGGGTACTATGAGCAGTTCTTC | CASSSVAGGYYEQFF
TRBJ1-4 | TRBV5-4 | - | - | TGTGCCAGCAGCACGGGGGGGGCCGTTGAAAAACTGTTTTTT | CASSTGGAVEKLFF
TRBJ2-7 | TRBV19 | - | - | TGTGCCAGTAGTATAAATCCCCGGCTAGAGAGCTACGAGCAGTACTTC | CASSINPRLESYEQYF
TRBJ1-1 | TRBV28 | - | TRBD1 | TGTGCCAGCAGTCCACGACAGGGCCGTACTGAAGCTTTCTTT | CASSPRQGRTEAFF
TRBJ1-1 | TRBV11-2 | - | TRBD1 | TGTGCCAGCAGCTTATCAGGGGGCACTGAAGCTTTCTTT | CASSLSGGTEAFF